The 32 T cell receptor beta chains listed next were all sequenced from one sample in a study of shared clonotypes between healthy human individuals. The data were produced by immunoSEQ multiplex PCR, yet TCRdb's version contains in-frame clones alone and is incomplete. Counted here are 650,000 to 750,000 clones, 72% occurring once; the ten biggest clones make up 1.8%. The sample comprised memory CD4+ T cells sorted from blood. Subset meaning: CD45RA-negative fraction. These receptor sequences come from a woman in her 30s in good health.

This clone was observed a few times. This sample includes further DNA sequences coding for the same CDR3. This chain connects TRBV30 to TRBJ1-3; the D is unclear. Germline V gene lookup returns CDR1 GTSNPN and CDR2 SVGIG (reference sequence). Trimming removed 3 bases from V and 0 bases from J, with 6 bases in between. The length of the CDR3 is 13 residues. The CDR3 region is CAWSRGSGNTIYF. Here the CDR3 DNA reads TGTGCCTGGAGCCGGGGCTCTGGAAACACCATATATTTT. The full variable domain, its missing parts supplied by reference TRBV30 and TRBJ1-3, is SQTIHQWPATLVQPVGSPLSLECTVEGTSNPNLYWYRQAAGRGLQLLFYSVGIGQISSEVPQNLSASRPQDRQFILSSKKLLLSDSGFYLCAWSRGSGNTIYFGEGSWLTVV.

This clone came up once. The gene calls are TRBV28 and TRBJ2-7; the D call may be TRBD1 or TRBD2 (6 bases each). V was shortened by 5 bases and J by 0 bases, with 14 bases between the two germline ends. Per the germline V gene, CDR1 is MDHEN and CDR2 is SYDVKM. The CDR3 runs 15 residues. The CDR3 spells CASSRPGASSYEQYF. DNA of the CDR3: TGTGCCAGCAGTCGCCCGGGGGCTAGCTCCTACGAGCAGTACTTC. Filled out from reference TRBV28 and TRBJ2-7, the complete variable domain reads DVKVTQSSRYLVKRTGEKVFLECVQDMDHENMFWYRQDPGLGLRLIYFSYDVKMKEKGDIPEGYSVSREKKERFSLILESASTNQTSMYLCASSRPGASSYEQYFGPGTRLTVT.

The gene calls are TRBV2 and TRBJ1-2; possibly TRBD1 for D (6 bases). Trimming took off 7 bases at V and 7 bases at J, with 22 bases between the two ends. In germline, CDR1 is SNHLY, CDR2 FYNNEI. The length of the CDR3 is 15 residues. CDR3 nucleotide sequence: TGTGCCAGCAACAACGACAGGAGTGTGTATCGTGGCTACACCTTC. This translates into CASNNDRSVYRGYTF.

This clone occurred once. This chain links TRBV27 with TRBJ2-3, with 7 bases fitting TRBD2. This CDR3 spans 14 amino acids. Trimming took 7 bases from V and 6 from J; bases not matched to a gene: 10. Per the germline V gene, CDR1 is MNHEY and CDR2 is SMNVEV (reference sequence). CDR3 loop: CASTRTSFMDTQYF. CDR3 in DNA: TGTGCCAGCACCAGGACTAGTTTTATGGATACGCAGTATTTT.

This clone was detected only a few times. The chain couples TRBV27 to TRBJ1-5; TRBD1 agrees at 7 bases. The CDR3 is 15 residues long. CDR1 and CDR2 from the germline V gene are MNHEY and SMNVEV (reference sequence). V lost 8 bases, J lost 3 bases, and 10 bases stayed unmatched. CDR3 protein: CASSDRRWANQPQHF. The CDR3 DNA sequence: TGTGCCAGCTCGGACAGGCGATGGGCCAATCAGCCCCAGCATTTT.

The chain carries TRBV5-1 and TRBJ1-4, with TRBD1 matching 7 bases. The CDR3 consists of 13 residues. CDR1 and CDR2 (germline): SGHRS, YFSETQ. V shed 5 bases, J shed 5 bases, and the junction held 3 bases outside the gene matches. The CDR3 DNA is TGCGCCAGCAGAAGGGACAGAAATGAAAAACTGTTTTTT. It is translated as CASRRDRNEKLFF.

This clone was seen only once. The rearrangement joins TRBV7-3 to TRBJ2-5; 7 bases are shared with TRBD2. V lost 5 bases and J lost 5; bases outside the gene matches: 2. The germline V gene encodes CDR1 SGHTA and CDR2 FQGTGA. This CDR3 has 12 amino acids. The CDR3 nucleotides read TGTGCCAGCAGCCGGGGGGAGGAGACCCAGTACTTC. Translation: CASSRGEETQYF.

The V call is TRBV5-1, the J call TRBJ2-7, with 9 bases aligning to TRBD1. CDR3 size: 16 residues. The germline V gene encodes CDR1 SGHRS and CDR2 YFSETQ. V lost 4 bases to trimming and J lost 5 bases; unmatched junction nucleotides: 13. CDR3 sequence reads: CASSDSPGQGPHEQYF. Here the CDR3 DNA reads TGCGCCAGCAGCGATAGCCCGGGACAGGGACCTCACGAGCAGTACTTC.

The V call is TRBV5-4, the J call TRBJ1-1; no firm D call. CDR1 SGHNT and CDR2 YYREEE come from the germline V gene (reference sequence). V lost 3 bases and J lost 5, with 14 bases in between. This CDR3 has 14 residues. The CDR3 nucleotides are TGTGCCAGCAGCTACACCCGGGGAGGTACTGAAGCTTTCTTT. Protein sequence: CASSYTRGGTEAFF.

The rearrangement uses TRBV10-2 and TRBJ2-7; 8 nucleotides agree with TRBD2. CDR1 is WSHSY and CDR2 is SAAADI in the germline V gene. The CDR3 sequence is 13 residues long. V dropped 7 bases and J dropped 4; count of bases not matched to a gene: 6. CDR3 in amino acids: CASKNSGTYEQYF. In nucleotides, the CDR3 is TGCGCCAGCAAAAATAGCGGGACTTACGAGCAGTACTTC.

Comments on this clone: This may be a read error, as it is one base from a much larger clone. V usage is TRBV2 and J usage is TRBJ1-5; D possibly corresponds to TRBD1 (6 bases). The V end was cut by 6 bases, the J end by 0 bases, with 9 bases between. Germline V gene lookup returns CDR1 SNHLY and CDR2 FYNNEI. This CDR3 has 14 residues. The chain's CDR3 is CASRDRYSNQPQHF. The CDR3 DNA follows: TGTGCCAGCAGGGACAGATATAGCAATCAGCCCCAGCATTTT. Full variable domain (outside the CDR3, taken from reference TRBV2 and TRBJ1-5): EPEVTQTPSHQVTQMGQEVILRCVPISNHLYFYWYRQILGQKVEFLVSFYNNEISEKSEIFDDQFSVERPDGSNFTLKIRSTKLEDSAMYFCASRDRYSNQPQHFGDGTRLSIL.

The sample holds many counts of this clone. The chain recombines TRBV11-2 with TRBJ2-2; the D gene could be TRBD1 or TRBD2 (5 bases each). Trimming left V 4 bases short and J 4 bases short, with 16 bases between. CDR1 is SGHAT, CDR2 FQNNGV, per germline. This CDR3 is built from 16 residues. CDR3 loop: CASSWRAGLGTGELFF. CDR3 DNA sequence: TGTGCCAGCAGCTGGCGGGCAGGGTTGGGCACCGGGGAGCTGTTTTTT.

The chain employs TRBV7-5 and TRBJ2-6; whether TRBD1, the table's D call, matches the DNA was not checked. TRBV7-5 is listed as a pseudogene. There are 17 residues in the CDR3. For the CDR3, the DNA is TGTGCCAGAACATACGGCAGTAGACAAAGTCGGGCCAACGTCCTGACTTTC. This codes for CARTYGSRQSRANVLTF.

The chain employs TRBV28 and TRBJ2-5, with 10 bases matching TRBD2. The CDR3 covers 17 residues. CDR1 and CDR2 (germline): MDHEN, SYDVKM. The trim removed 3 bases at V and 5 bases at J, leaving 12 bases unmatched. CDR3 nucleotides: TGTGCCAGCAGTTTTGCCAACGTAGCGGGAGGCGGGGAGACCCAGTACTTC. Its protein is CASSFANVAGGGETQYF. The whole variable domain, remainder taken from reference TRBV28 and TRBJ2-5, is DVKVTQSSRYLVKRTGEKVFLECVQDMDHENMFWYRQDPGLGLRLIYFSYDVKMKEKGDIPEGYSVSREKKERFSLILESASTNQTSMYLCASSFANVAGGGETQYFGPGTRLLVL.

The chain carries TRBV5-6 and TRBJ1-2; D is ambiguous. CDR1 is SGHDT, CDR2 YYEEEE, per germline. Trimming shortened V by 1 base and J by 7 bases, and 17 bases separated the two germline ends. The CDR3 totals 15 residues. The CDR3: CASSLSPSPYFGYTF. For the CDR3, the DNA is TGTGCCAGCAGCTTGAGCCCATCCCCCTACTTTGGCTACACCTTC.

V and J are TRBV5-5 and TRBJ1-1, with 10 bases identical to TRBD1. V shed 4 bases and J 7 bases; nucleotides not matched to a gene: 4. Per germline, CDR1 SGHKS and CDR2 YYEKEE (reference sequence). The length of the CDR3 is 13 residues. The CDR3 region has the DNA TGTGCCAGCAGCCGACAGGGGGCGGTTGAAGCTTTCTTT. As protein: CASSRQGAVEAFF.

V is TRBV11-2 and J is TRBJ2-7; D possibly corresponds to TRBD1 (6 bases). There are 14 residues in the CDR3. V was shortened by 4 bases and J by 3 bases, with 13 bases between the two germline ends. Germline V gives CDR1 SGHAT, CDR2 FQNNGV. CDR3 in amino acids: CASSSRTANYEQYF. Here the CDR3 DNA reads TGTGCCAGCAGCTCCCGGACAGCGAACTACGAGCAGTACTTC.

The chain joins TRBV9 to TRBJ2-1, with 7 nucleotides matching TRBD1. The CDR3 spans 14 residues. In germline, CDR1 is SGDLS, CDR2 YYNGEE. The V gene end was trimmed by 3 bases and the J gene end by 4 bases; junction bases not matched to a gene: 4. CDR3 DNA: TGTGCCAGCAGCGGTACAGGGGCGTACAATGAGCAGTTCTTC. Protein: CASSGTGAYNEQFF.

CDR3 in amino acids: CASSRLFGTDNEKLFF. Here the CDR3 DNA reads TGTGCCAGCTCAAGACTATTCGGGACAGACAATGAAAAACTGTTTTTT. The genes are TRBV18 and TRBJ1-4; TRBD1 aligns across 7 bases. The V and J ends lost 5 bases and 5 bases, in that order; junction bases with no gene match: 11. CDR3 length: 16 residues. From germline, CDR1 is KGHSH and CDR2 LQKENI.

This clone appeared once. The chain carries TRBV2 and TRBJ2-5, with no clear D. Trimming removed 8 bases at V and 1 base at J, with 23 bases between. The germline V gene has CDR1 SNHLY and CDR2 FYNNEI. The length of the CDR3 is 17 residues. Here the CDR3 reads CASAPSTGSLAQETQYF. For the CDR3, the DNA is TGTGCCAGCGCCCCCTCTACTGGGTCCCTCGCCCAAGAGACCCAGTACTTC.

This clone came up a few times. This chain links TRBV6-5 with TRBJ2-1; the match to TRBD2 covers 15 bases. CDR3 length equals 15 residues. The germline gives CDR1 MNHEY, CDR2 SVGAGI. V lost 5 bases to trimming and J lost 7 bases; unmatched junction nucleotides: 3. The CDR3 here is CASSTGTSGGNEQFF. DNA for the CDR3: TGTGCCAGCAGTACCGGGACTAGCGGGGGGAATGAGCAGTTCTTC.

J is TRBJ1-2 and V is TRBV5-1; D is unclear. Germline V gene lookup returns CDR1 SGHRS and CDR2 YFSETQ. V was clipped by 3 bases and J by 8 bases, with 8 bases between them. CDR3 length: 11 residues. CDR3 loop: CASSSESGYTF. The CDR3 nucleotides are TGCGCCAGCAGCTCAGAGAGCGGCTACACCTTC.

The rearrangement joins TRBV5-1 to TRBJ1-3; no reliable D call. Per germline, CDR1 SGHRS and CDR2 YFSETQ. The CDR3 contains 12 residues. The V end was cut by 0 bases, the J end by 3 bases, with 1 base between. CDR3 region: CASSLDGNTIYF. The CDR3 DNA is TGCGCCAGCAGCTTGGATGGAAACACCATATATTTT. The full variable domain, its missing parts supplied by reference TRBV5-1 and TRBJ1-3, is KAGVTQTPRYLIKTRGQQVTLSCSPISGHRSVSWYQQTPGQGLQFLFEYFSETQRNKGNFPGRFSGRQFSNSRSEMNVSTLELGDSALYLCASSLDGNTIYFGEGSWLTVV.

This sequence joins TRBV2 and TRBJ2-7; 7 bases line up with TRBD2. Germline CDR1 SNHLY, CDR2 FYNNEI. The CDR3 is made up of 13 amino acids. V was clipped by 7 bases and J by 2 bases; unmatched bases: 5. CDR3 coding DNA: TGTGCCAGCAACAGCGGGGTTCCCTACGAGCAGTACTTC. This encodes CASNSGVPYEQYF.

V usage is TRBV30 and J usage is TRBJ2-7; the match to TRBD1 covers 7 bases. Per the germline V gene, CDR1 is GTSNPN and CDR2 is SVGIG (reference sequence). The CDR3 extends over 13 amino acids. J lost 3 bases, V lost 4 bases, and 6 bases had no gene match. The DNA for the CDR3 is TGTGCCTGGACCAGGGGGACAAACTACGAGCAGTACTTC. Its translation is CAWTRGTNYEQYF.

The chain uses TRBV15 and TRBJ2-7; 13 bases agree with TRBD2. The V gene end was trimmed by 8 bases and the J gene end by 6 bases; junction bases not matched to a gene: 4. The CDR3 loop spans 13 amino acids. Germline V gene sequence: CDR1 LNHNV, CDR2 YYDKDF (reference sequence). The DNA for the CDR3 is TGTGCCACCCGGACTAGCGGGAGCGGCGAGCAGTACTTC. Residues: CATRTSGSGEQYF. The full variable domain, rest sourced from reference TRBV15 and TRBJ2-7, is DAMVIQNPRYQVTQFGKPVTLSCSQTLNHNVMYWYQQKSSQAPKLLFHYYDKDFNNEADTPDNFQSRRPNTSFCFLDIRSPGLGDTAMYLCATRTSGSGEQYFGPGTRLTVT.

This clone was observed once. The CDR3: CASSPPGQAAGEQYF. The CDR3, as DNA: TGTGCCAGTAGTCCCCCGGGACAGGCCGCGGGCGAGCAGTACTTC. The chain employs TRBV19 and TRBJ2-7; the match to TRBD1 covers 8 bases. The CDR3 is 15 residues long. V was pared by 5 bases and J by 6 bases, with 12 bases of the junction left unmatched. Per the germline V gene, CDR1 is LNHDA and CDR2 is SQIVND (reference sequence).

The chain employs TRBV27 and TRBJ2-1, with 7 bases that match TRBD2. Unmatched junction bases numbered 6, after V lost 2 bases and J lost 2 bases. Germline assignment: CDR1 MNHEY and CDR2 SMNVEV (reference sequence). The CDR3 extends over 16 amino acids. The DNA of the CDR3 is TGTGCCAGCAGTTTAGATAGGGCGGGAGCCTACAATGAGCAGTTCTTC. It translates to CASSLDRAGAYNEQFF.

CDR3 amino acids: CASSSPGRGETQYF. The CDR3 coding sequence is TGTGCCAGCAGTTCCCCCGGGCGGGGGGAGACCCAGTACTTC. This chain joins TRBV6-6 and TRBJ2-5; 7 nucleotides line up with TRBD2. In germline, CDR1 is MNHNY, CDR2 SVGAGI (reference sequence). V trimming: 4 bases; J trimming: 5 bases; junction bases outside the gene matches: 7. The CDR3 sequence is 14 residues long.

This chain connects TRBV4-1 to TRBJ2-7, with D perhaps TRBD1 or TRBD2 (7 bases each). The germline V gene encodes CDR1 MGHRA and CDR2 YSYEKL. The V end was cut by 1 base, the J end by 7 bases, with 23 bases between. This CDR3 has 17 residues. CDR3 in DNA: TGCGCCAGCAGCCAAGTATCCTGGGACAGTGGGCGGGGGGAGCAGTACTTC. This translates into CASSQVSWDSGRGEQYF.

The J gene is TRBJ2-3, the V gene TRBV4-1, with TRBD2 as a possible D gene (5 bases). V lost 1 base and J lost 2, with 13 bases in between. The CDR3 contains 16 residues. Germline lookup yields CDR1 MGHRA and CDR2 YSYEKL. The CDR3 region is CASSQGEWGDTDTQYF. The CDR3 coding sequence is TGCGCCAGCAGCCAAGGGGAGTGGGGAGACACAGATACGCAGTATTTT.

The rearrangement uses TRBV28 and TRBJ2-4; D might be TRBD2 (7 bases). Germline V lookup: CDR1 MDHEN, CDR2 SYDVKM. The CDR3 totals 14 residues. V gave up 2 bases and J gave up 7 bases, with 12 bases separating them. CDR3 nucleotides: TGTGCCAGCAGTTTAGGAGGGGGGGACAACATTCAGTACTTC. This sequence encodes CASSLGGGDNIQYF.